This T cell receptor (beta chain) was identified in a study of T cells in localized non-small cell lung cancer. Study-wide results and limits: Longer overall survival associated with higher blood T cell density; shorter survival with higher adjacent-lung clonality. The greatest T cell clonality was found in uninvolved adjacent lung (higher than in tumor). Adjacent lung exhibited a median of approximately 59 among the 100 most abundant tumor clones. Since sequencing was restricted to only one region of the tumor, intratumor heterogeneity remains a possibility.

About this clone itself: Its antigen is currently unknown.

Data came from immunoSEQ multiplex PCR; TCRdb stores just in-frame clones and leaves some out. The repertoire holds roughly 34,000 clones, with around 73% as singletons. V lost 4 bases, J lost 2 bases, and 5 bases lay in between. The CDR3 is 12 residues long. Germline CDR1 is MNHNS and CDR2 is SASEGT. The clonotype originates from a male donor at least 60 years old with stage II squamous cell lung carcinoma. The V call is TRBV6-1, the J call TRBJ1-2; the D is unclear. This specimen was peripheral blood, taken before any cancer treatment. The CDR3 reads CASSGRNYGYTF. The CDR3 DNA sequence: TGTGCCAGCAGTGGCCGGAACTATGGCTACACCTTC.